This TCR beta chain was sequenced during a study of blood T cell repertoires in COVID-19 (dated by TCRdb to 2019 to 2021). Describing the broader study: The collaborator samples originated in the United States, Italy and Spain and spanned the acute and convalescent phases of COVID-19. Deeply sampled blood TCRbeta repertoires from subjects exposed to, actively infected with, or recovered from COVID-19 were included in the dataset. The material from the prospective study consisted of cDNA or gDNA derived from T cells, B-cell-depleted T cells, or PBMCs. A de-identified subject ID, COVID-19 status, age in years and sex were almost always included in the sample metadata. A freely available public database, intended as a resource for researchers studying the immune response to SARS-CoV-2, is where the repertoires were released. Samples were obtained from the ongoing ImmuneRACE study (first 160 participants) and from 1,254 subjects provided by 6 global collaborators. HLA class I and class II types, where available, came from metadata supplied by the sample provider rather than from assay-based typing.

CDR3 length: 15 amino acids, cysteine to phenylalanine. Only the CDR3 DNA is retained, 45 bases long and in frame from the first base. V trim: 5 bases; J trim: 7 bases; unmatched bases: 9. According to the germline V gene (reference sequence), CDR1 reads SGHNT and CDR2 reads YYREEE. The full study reports these points: The quantity of clinical and demographic metadata differed by source and by participant and was supplied without curation.

Collaborating institutions collected whole blood in K2EDTA tubes following their own protocols. For TCRbeta analysis, collaborator samples were shipped as frozen whole blood, as isolated PBMCs, or as DNA extracted from either sample type. As for this clone: Its antigen remains undetermined. The input lacks base qualities; no much larger clone sits a single base away.

TCRbeta CDR3 regions were amplified from genomic DNA using the immunoSEQ Assay, a bias-controlled multiplex PCR. The published analysis was carried out like this. The number of nucleated cells in each sample was estimated from the amplification of reference gene primers within the assay. To quantify the absolute abundance of each unique TCRbeta CDR3 rearrangement, sequence reads were collapsed and filtered. For each sample, productive Simpson clonality was calculated as the square root of Simpson's diversity index over productive rearrangements. The table comes from immuneACCESS by way of TCRdb, which keeps in-frame sequences with V and J called. Part of the clones is missing from these tables; in studies checked, under half for an unresolved V gene and the rest for unknown reasons. Clonal size and the V and J genes are those of that table, whereas D and trimming came from the DNA. The sample table shows about 210,000 clones, and more than 70% are seen once. The ten largest account for about 13% of the sample.

The rearranged segments are TRBV5-4 and TRBJ2-4; 10 bases in between match TRBD2. The TCR originated in a human donor in a cohort sampled during active COVID-19. Sequenced material: peripheral blood. Read as DNA, the sequence is TGTGCCAGCAGTCATAGCGGGGGGCTAGGGAACATTCAGTACTTC. This codes for CASSHSGGLGNIQYF. When the CDR3 is completed using the reference TRBV5-4 and TRBJ2-4 genes on either side, the full variable domain is ETGVTQSPTHLIKTRGQQVTLRCSSQSGHNTVSWYQQALGQGPQFIFQYYREEENGRGNFPPRFSGLQFPNYSSELNVNALELDDSALYLCASSHSGGLGNIQYFGAGTRLSVL.